Given below is one T cell receptor (beta chain) in context. Sequencing used immunoSEQ multiplex PCR; TCRdb keeps in-frame clones, though not all of them. The table includes some 33,000 clones, 60% to 80% detected once. The sample is drawn from a study of STAT5B mutations in CD4+ large granular lymphocyte leukemia. About the study: The CDR3 'QG' motif was associated with a particular HLA allele among healthy donors.

Germline V gene lookup returns CDR1 MNHEY and CDR2 SMNVEV (reference sequence). Trimming took off 2 bases at V and 5 bases at J, with 12 bases between the two ends. This CDR3 region has 14 residues. The sequence was obtained from a human donor in good health. The sample taken for sequencing was CD4+ T cells from blood buffy coats. J is TRBJ1-1 and V is TRBV27, with a weak D call TRBD1 (5 bases). This CDR3 reads CASSLNDRRTEAFF. The CDR3 coding sequence is TGTGCCAGCAGTTTAAATGACAGACGGACTGAAGCTTTCTTT.